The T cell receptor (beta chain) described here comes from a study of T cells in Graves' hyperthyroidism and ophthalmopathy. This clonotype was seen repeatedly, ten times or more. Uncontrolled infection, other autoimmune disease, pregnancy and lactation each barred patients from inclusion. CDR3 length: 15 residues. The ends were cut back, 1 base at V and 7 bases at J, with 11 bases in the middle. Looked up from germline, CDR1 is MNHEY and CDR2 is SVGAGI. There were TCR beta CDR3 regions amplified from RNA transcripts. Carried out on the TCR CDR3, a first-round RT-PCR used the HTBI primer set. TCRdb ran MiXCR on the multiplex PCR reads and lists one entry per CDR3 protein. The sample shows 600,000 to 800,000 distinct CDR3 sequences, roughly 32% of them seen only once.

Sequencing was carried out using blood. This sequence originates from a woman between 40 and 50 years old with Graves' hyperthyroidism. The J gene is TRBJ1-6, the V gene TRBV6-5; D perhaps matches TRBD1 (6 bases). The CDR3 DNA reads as TGTGCCAGCAGTTACTACCAGGGGAGGAATTCACCCCTCCACTTT. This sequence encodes CASSYYQGRNSPLHF.